This T cell receptor beta chain was observed in a study of T cells in localized non-small cell lung cancer. Study results and caveats: Adjacent lung held a median 57 of the top 100 tumor clones. Higher adjacent-lung clonality was associated with shorter survival. Sequencing covered just one tumor region, so heterogeneity cannot be ruled out.

After removal of 5 bases from V and 5 bases from J, the junction contained 9 bases not matched to a gene. This CDR3 comprises 15 residues. In germline, CDR1 is MNHEY, CDR2 SVGAGI. Assay: immunoSEQ multiplex PCR; the TCRdb copy retains only in-frame clones and omits some. Of 25,000 to 35,000 clones listed, over 80% are singletons. Of note for this clone: Its matching antigen is unknown.

This sequence originates from a man aged 35 to 70 with stage II lung adenocarcinoma. Sequenced here: PBMCs, sampled before any cancer treatment. V usage is TRBV6-5 and J usage is TRBJ2-3; 8 bases are shared with TRBD1. This chain's CDR3 is CASSVTGQVKDTQYF. The CDR3 DNA is TGTGCCAGCAGTGTAACGGGACAGGTCAAAGATACGCAGTATTTT.